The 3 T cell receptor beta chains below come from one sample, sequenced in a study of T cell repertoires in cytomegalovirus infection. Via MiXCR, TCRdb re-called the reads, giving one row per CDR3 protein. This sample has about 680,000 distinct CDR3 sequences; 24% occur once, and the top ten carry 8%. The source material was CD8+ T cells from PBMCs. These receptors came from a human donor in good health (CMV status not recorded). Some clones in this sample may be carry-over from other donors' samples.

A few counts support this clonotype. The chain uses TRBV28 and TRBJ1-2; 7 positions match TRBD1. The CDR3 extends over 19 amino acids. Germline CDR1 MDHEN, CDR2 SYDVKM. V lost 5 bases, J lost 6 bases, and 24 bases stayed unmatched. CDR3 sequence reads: CASSPAGQKTLLRAHGYTF. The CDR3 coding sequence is TGTGCCAGCAGTCCTGCGGGACAGAAAACCTTGCTTAGGGCACATGGCTACACCTTC.

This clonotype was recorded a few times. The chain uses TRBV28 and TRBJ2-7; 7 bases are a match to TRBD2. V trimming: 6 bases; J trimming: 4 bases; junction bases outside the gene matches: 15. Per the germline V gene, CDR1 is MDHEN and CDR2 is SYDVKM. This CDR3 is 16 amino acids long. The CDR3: CASSSSRTRVGYEQYV. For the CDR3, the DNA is TGTGCCAGCAGCTCATCCCGGACTAGGGTGGGGTACGAGCAGTACGTC.

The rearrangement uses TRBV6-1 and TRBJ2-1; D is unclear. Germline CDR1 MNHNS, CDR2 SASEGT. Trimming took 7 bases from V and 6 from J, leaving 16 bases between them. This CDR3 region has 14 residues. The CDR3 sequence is CASIGTAPSNEQFF. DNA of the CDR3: TGTGCCAGCATAGGAACAGCTCCCTCCAATGAGCAGTTCTTC.